Below, 7 T cell receptor beta chains from the same sample are listed, as sequenced in a study of T cell repertoires in cytomegalovirus infection. These TCRs' antigens remain unknown. MiXCR, run by TCRdb on the reads, gives a single entry per CDR3 protein. This repertoire shows 650,000 to 850,000 distinct CDR3 sequences, roughly 29% found once; its top ten account for around 13%. The sequencing used cultured CD8+ T cells from PBMCs, collected from culture after CMV antigen stimulation. The receptors derive from a human donor in good health (CMV status not recorded). Some clones in this sample may be carry-over from other donors' samples.

The count of this clonotype is one. The V and J genes are TRBV9 and TRBJ2-3; TRBD2 might be the D (6 bases). Trimming took 4 bases from V and 0 from J, leaving 15 bases between them. The germline V gene has CDR1 SGDLS and CDR2 YYNGEE. CDR3 length: 16 amino acids. CDR3 DNA: TGTGCCAGCAGCCCCCGAGGAGGGACTAGCACAGATACGCAGTATTTT. Translated: CASSPRGGTSTDTQYF.

With respect to this clonotype: Here the CDR3 omits its conserved ending phenylalanine or tryptophan, so a read error is the likely source. V is TRBV7-8 and J is TRBJ2-3; 7 nucleotides agree with TRBD2. J lost 3 bases, V lost 1 base, and 13 bases had no gene match. Germline loops: CDR1 SGHVS, CDR2 FQNEAQ. The CDR3 runs 18 residues. CDR3 DNA sequence: TGTGCCAGCAGCTTAGGCAGGCGGGCAGCGGGGTCGACAGATACGCAGTATATT. Residues: CASSLGRRAAGSTDTQYI.

This clonotype was counted a single time. This sequence joins TRBV14 and TRBJ2-3; TRBD1 matches 9 bases. Unmatched junction bases numbered 5, after V lost 4 bases and J lost 3 bases. Germline V gene sequence: CDR1 SGHDN, CDR2 FVKESK. This CDR3 is built from 15 residues. The CDR3 nucleotides read TGTGCCAGCAGCCTGATGGACAGGGGAACAGATACGCAGTATTTT. Translating it yields CASSLMDRGTDTQYF. Based on the CDR3 plus reference TRBV14 and TRBJ2-3, the full variable domain is EAGVTQFPSHSVIEKGQTVTLRCDPISGHDNLYWYRRVMGKEIKFLLHFVKESKQDESGMPNNRFLAERTGGTYSTLKVQPAELEDSGVYFCASSLMDRGTDTQYFGPGTRLTVL.

This clonotype was counted a few times. The chain has TRBV5-4 and TRBJ2-5, with D possibly being TRBD1 (6 bases). There are 15 residues in the CDR3. V dropped 1 base and J dropped 3 bases, with 13 bases sitting between them. CDR1 SGHNT and CDR2 YYREEE come from the germline V gene (reference sequence). In DNA form, the CDR3 reads TGTGCCAGCAGCTTGTTATCCTGGACAGAAGAGACCCAGTACTTC. This gives the protein CASSLLSWTEETQYF.

This sequence joins TRBV28 and TRBJ2-1, with TRBD1 identical over 8 bases. Trimming took 3 bases from V and 14 from J; bases not matched to a gene: 12. The germline gives CDR1 MDHEN, CDR2 SYDVKM. The CDR3 spans 14 residues. CDR3 protein: CASSFRGRGPPEFF. The CDR3 region has the DNA TGTGCCAGCAGTTTCAGGGGCAGGGGGCCCCCGGAGTTCTTC.

The chain uses TRBV20-1 and TRBJ1-1; TRBD1 agrees at 11 bases. Germline V CDR1 and CDR2: DFQATT, SNEGSKA (reference sequence). With V trimmed by 0 bases and J by 3 bases, 12 bases remained unmatched. This CDR3 region has 18 residues. The CDR3, as DNA: TGCAGTGCTAGAGATCGGGGGGGACAGGGGGTACGATACACTGAAGCTTTCTTT. Its protein is CSARDRGGQGVRYTEAFF.

V gene TRBV24-1 combines with J gene TRBJ2-1; 8 nucleotides match TRBD2. The germline V gene encodes CDR1 KGHDR and CDR2 SFDVKD. CDR3 length equals 14 residues. V lost 4 bases and J lost 6; bases outside the gene matches: 4. The chain's CDR3 is CATSDGLAFNEQFF. The CDR3, as DNA: TGTGCCACCAGTGACGGACTAGCCTTCAATGAGCAGTTCTTC.